This entry lists 14 T cell receptor beta chains sequenced from one sample in a study of monozygotic twins with inflammatory bowel disease. Following a re-call of the 5' RACE reads, TCRdb has one entry per CDR3 protein and lacks DNA. This sample's table has over 200,000 distinct CDR3 sequences. Sequenced sample: blood. These receptors were collected from a human donor with ulcerative colitis or Crohn's disease, or a healthy co-twin of an affected twin (not recorded which).

The chain uses TRBV20-1 and TRBJ2-1; TCRdb calls TRBD2, which cannot be checked without DNA. The CDR3 runs to 14 residues. Germline CDR1 is DFQATT and CDR2 is SNEGSKA (reference sequence). CDR3 region: CSARLAGSYNEQFF.

The V gene is TRBV7-9, the J gene TRBJ2-5; the TCRdb call, TRBD2, lacks DNA for checking. CDR1 and CDR2 from the germline V gene are SEHNR and FQNEAQ (reference sequence). The CDR3 has 17 residues. Here the CDR3 reads CASSLMGGLAGLGTQYF.

The V call is TRBV6-1, the J call TRBJ2-1; with no DNA, the TCRdb D assignment of TRBD1 cannot be verified. CDR3 length: 14 amino acids. Germline CDR1 MNHNS, CDR2 SASEGT. CDR3: CAGVAGVGYNEQFF.

The chain recombines TRBV4-2 with TRBJ1-4; TCRdb proposes TRBD1, but this gene call is untestable without DNA. The length of the CDR3 is 15 residues. Germline V gene data show CDR1 as LGHNA and CDR2 as YNFKEQ. CDR3 sequence: CASSQDSRGREKLFF.

The J gene is TRBJ2-3, the V gene TRBV3-1; the D call from TCRdb, TRBD2, cannot be confirmed without DNA. This CDR3 spans 15 amino acids. Per germline, CDR1 LGHDT and CDR2 YNNKEL (reference sequence). This CDR3 reads CASSLRDLSTDTQYF.

This chain uses TRBV11-2 with TRBJ1-1; TCRdb reports TRBD1, a call that lacks DNA to check it against. This CDR3 is 13 amino acids long. Germline values: CDR1 SGHAT, CDR2 FQNNGV. CDR3 amino acids: CASSQPQNTEAFF. The variable domain in full, with the rest retrieved from reference TRBV11-2 and TRBJ1-1, is EAGVAQSPRYKIIEKRQSVAFWCNPISGHATLYWYQQILGQGPKLLIQFQNNGVVDDSQLPKDRFSAERLKGVDSTLKIQPAKLEDSAVYLCASSQPQNTEAFFGQGTRLTVV.

The chain combines TRBV11-1 with TRBJ2-2; TCRdb picks TRBD1, but there is no DNA to check that call. Looked up from germline, CDR1 is SGHAT and CDR2 is FQDESV (reference sequence). The CDR3 covers 14 residues. CDR3 in amino acids: CASSQDRVTGELFF. Variable domain in full (rest from reference TRBV11-1 and TRBJ2-2): EAEVAQSPRYKITEKSQAVAFWCDPISGHATLYWYRQILGQGPELLVQFQDESVVDDSQLPKDRFSAERLKGVDSTLKIQPAELGDSAMYLCASSQDRVTGELFFGEGSRLTVL.

The chain combines TRBV18 with TRBJ1-1; the D gene TCRdb calls, TRBD1, cannot be checked with no DNA. CDR1 and CDR2 (germline): KGHSH, LQKENI. This CDR3 has 15 amino acids. The CDR3 is CASSPIGQGDTEAFF.

The chain carries TRBV6-1 and TRBJ2-5. Germline assignment: CDR1 MNHNS and CDR2 SASEGT. CDR3 length equals 15 residues. The CDR3 sequence is CASLDPWKGKETQYF.

The chain is built from TRBV27 and TRBJ1-5; TCRdb outputs TRBD1, but without DNA this stays unchecked. The CDR3 runs 13 residues. The germline CDR1 and CDR2 sequences are MNHEY and SMNVEV (reference sequence). The CDR3 loop reads CASSSVGGWPQHF.

The chain links TRBV7-3 to TRBJ2-2; lacking DNA, the TRBD2 call made by TCRdb goes unchecked. The germline V gene encodes CDR1 SGHTA and CDR2 FQGTGA. The CDR3 loop spans 14 amino acids. The CDR3 reads CASSFGTSNGELFF.

V gene TRBV30 combines with J gene TRBJ1-2; TCRdb's D call, TRBD1, is unchecked because there is no DNA. Germline V CDR1 and CDR2: GTSNPN, SVGIG (reference sequence). The CDR3 covers 14 residues. CDR3 sequence: CAWTWGQGRGGYTF.

V usage is TRBV27 and J usage is TRBJ1-1; the TCRdb call, TRBD1, lacks DNA for checking. There are 14 residues in the CDR3. Germline V lookup: CDR1 MNHEY, CDR2 SMNVEV (reference sequence). The CDR3 loop is CASRISGTARVAFF.

The J gene is TRBJ1-4, the V gene TRBV7-9; lacking DNA, the TRBD1 call made by TCRdb goes unchecked. This CDR3 has 15 residues. Germline V gene lookup returns CDR1 SEHNR and CDR2 FQNEAQ (reference sequence). CDR3 region: CASSLGGLEGEKLFF.